This T cell receptor beta chain was identified during a study of CD8 T cells in ankylosing spondylitis. V gave up 5 bases and J gave up 2 bases; unmatched junction bases: 9. The germline gives CDR1 DFQATT, CDR2 SNEGSKA (reference sequence). The length of the CDR3 is 15 residues. Quantitative 5'-RACE with molecular barcodes produced the TCR beta libraries. TCRdb recomputed calls from the 5' RACE reads with MiXCR, one row per CDR3 protein. In the table there are 800,000 to 900,000 distinct CDR3 sequences, approximately 10% of which are singletons. This clonotype was seen only a few times. Its target is not known. General study results and limits: Earlier reports found some motif variants in synovial fluid and blood in reactive arthritis. A CD8+ phenotype characterized the disease-linked clones, which were relatively rare in peripheral blood. Reports say disease-linked clones showed up significantly more in matched ankylosing spondylitis synovial fluid. Blood from ankylosing spondylitis patients appeared to carry a characteristic roughly eight-variant TCR beta motif.

The rearrangement uses TRBV20-1 and TRBJ2-7; TRBD2 matches 10 bases. This sequence was found in a male donor with ankylosing spondylitis. Sequencing was performed on blood, either unsorted or a sorted T cell fraction (not recorded which). The CDR3 is CSASPTSGPTYEQYF. CDR3 bases: TGCAGTGCTTCACCGACTAGCGGGCCGACCTACGAGCAGTACTTC.